One and the same sample provided the 8 T cell receptor beta chains below, sequenced in a study of blood T cell repertoires in COVID-19. Profiled with immunoSEQ multiplex PCR; TCRdb holds only in-frame clones, not every one. This repertoire shows 200,000 to 300,000 clones, 86% found once; its top ten account for about 3%. The sequenced sample consisted of peripheral blood. Receptor source: a woman under 40 who had recovered from COVID-19.

The chain combines TRBV7-6 with TRBJ2-2; 11 nucleotides align to TRBD2. Trimming took 1 base from V and 5 from J; bases not matched to a gene: 6. CDR1 SGHVS and CDR2 FNYEAQ come from the germline V gene. The CDR3 runs 17 residues. In nucleotides, the CDR3 is TGTGCCAGCAGCTTAGTTAGCGGGGGGGCCCAAACCGGGGAGCTGTTTTTT. Translation gives CASSLVSGGAQTGELFF.

This chain joins TRBV5-1 and TRBJ2-2, with D possibly being TRBD2 (6 bases). The length of the CDR3 is 16 residues. Trimming removed 1 base at V and 2 bases at J, with 12 bases between. Germline CDR1 is SGHRS and CDR2 is YFSETQ. The CDR3 sequence is CASSLSPGTNTGELFF. The CDR3 region has the DNA TGCGCCAGCAGCTTGAGCCCAGGGACTAACACCGGGGAGCTGTTTTTT.

On this clone: This same CDR3 is encoded by further DNA sequences in the sample. The gene calls are TRBV30 and TRBJ2-5, with D unresolved. In germline, CDR1 is GTSNPN, CDR2 SVGIG (reference sequence). CDR3 size: 11 residues. V was shortened by 0 bases and J by 5 bases, with 4 bases between the two germline ends. The CDR3: CAWSVRETQYF. The CDR3 DNA reads as TGTGCCTGGAGTGTGAGGGAGACCCAGTACTTC.

The CDR3 region has the DNA TGTGCCATCAGTGAGTATAGGACAGGGGACTCCTACGAGCAGTACTTC. Translation gives CAISEYRTGDSYEQYF. The V gene is TRBV10-3, the J gene TRBJ2-7; TRBD1 matches at 9 bases. The CDR3 runs 16 residues. V gave up 1 base and J gave up 0 bases; unmatched junction bases: 4. The germline CDR1 and CDR2 sequences are ENHRY and SYGVKD.

The chain couples TRBV6-5 to TRBJ1-4; the D gene is possibly TRBD1 (5 bases). V was pared by 5 bases and J by 4 bases, with 14 bases between. The CDR3 runs to 15 residues. Germline V gives CDR1 MNHEY, CDR2 SVGAGI. The CDR3 coding sequence is TGTGCCAGCAGTCCAAAGGGCGGGGGTAATGAAAAACTGTTTTTT. Protein product: CASSPKGGGNEKLFF.

The chain links TRBV5-6 to TRBJ2-2, with unresolved D. The CDR3 contains 11 residues. CDR1 is SGHDT and CDR2 is YYEEEE in the germline V gene. V gave up 4 bases and J gave up 5 bases, with 3 bases separating them. The CDR3 loop is CASSETGELFF. The CDR3, as DNA: TGTGCCAGCAGCGAGACCGGGGAGCTGTTTTTT. The full variable domain, in which reference TRBV5-6 and TRBJ2-2 provide the parts outside the CDR3, is DAGVTQSPTHLIKTRGQQVTLRCSPKSGHDTVSWYQQALGQGPQFIFQYYEEEERQRGNFPDRFSGHQFPNYSSELNVNALLLGDSALYLCASSETGELFFGEGSRLTVL.

V and J are TRBV7-9 and TRBJ1-4; 9 bases fit TRBD1. With 5 bases clipped from V and 7 bases from J, the junction kept 5 bases outside the gene matches. This CDR3 has 14 residues. In germline, CDR1 is SEHNR, CDR2 FQNEAQ (reference sequence). The CDR3 reads CASSRTGAGEKLFF. The CDR3, as DNA: TGTGCCAGCAGCAGGACAGGGGCGGGTGAAAAACTGTTTTTT. The full variable domain, in which reference TRBV7-9 and TRBJ1-4 provide the parts outside the CDR3, is DTGVSQNPRHKITKRGQNVTFRCDPISEHNRLYWYRQTLGQGPEFLTYFQNEAQLEKSRLLSDRFSAERPKGSFSTLEIQRTEQGDSAMYLCASSRTGAGEKLFFGSGTQLSVL.

This rearrangement joins TRBV5-6 to TRBJ2-5, with 9 bases fitting TRBD1. The ends lost 3 bases at V and 5 bases at J; junction bases unmatched: 5. CDR1 is SGHDT, CDR2 YYEEEE, per germline. The CDR3 is made up of 14 amino acids. The CDR3 reads CASSSGTGRETQYF. The DNA of the CDR3 is TGTGCCAGCAGCTCAGGGACAGGGAGGGAGACCCAGTACTTC.